This T cell receptor beta chain was found in a study of early T cells in non-severe SARS-CoV-2 infection. Across the whole study: The study sequenced bulk RNA from unsorted whole blood, with chains unpaired. Findings and limits, study-wide: VDJdb matching skewed toward anti-spike CD8 responses, missing private and CD4 specificities.

The V and J ends lost 2 bases and 2 bases, in that order; junction bases with no gene match: 6. The germline V gene encodes CDR1 MGHRA and CDR2 YSYEKL. This CDR3 has 15 residues. Unique molecular identifiers (one per individual cDNA molecule) were attached. TCRdb reprocessed the 5' RACE reads via MiXCR and lists one record per CDR3 protein. The data show about 98,000 distinct CDR3 sequences, about 10% seen once. This clonotype has ten or more counts. The antigen is not known. This TCR came from an adult who was a healthcare worker with PCR-confirmed SARS-CoV-2 infection or an uninfected control (not recorded which). J is TRBJ2-7 and V is TRBV4-1, with TRBD2 matching 7 bases. The sequencing input was whole blood. In DNA form, the CDR3 reads TGCGCCAGCAGCCAAAGGTGGAGCGGGACCTACGAGCAGTACTTC. Residues: CASSQRWSGTYEQYF.